A single sample gave rise to the 28 T cell receptor beta chains below, sequenced in a study of blood T cell repertoires in COVID-19. Repertoires were generated with immunoSEQ multiplex PCR, while TCRdb's copy carries only in-frame clones and drops some. The top ten hold around 4.8% of the sample, which has over 85,000 clones, around nine tenths seen once. Sequencing was carried out using peripheral blood. Receptor source: a human donor in a cohort sampled during active COVID-19.

V and J are TRBV7-3 and TRBJ2-1; possible D gene TRBD2, 5 bases. V dropped 3 bases and J dropped 4 bases, with 10 bases sitting between them. CDR1 and CDR2 from the germline V gene are SGHTA and FQGTGA. The CDR3 has 14 amino acids. CDR3 nucleotide sequence: TGTGCCAGCAGCTTCAGCGGAACTTACAATGAGCAGTTCTTC. Translated, it gives CASSFSGTYNEQFF.

This rearrangement joins TRBV11-2 to TRBJ1-1; D ambiguous. This CDR3 has 15 residues. V gave up 3 bases and J gave up 1 base, with 12 bases separating them. Looked up from germline, CDR1 is SGHAT and CDR2 is FQNNGV. CDR3 amino acids: CASSLADFPNTEAFF. CDR3 bases: TGTGCCAGCAGCTTGGCGGACTTTCCGAACACTGAAGCTTTCTTT.

This clone is a singleton in its sample. The V gene is TRBV29-1, the J gene TRBJ2-5, with 9 positions matching TRBD2. Germline CDR1 SQVTM, CDR2 ANQGSEA. The V gene end was trimmed by 2 bases and the J gene end by 0 bases; junction bases not matched to a gene: 4. This CDR3 contains 15 residues. Written as DNA, the CDR3 is TGCAGCGTTGAACTAGCGGGGAGATACCAAGAGACCCAGTACTTC. It is translated as CSVELAGRYQETQYF.

The gene calls are TRBV11-2 and TRBJ1-3, with 9 bases matching TRBD1. V was pared by 4 bases and J by 5 bases, with 3 bases of the junction left unmatched. This CDR3 comprises 14 residues. Germline-derived CDR1 and CDR2 are SGHAT and FQNNGV. CDR3 amino acids: CASSWGQGRNTIYF. The CDR3, as DNA: TGTGCCAGCAGCTGGGGACAGGGCAGAAACACCATATATTTT.

The chain uses TRBV29-1 and TRBJ2-1, with D possibly being TRBD1 (6 bases). V was pared by 2 bases and J by 7 bases, with 18 bases between. The CDR3 extends over 15 amino acids. Germline V CDR1 and CDR2: SQVTM, ANQGSEA. CDR3 residues: CSVEIAGQQRNEQFF. As DNA, the CDR3 is TGCAGCGTTGAAATTGCTGGACAGCAGCGGAATGAGCAGTTCTTC.

This clone was seen a single time. The J gene is TRBJ1-5, the V gene TRBV27; D call uncertain. The CDR3 consists of 17 residues. The germline gives CDR1 MNHEY, CDR2 SMNVEV (reference sequence). Trimming cost V 0 bases and J 3 bases, with 15 bases left between them. The CDR3 DNA follows: TGTGCCAGCAGTTTATCGCCGCCCCGGTGGTCCAATCAGCCCCAGCATTTT. The encoded protein is CASSLSPPRWSNQPQHF.

V gene TRBV7-9 combines with J gene TRBJ2-1; 8 positions match TRBD2. Looked up from germline, CDR1 is SEHNR and CDR2 is FQNEAQ (reference sequence). This CDR3 has 15 amino acids. V lost 3 bases, J lost 5 bases, and 6 bases stayed unmatched. The CDR3 DNA reads TGTGCCAGCAGCTTTGTGATACTAGCGGACAATGAGCAGTTCTTC. Its protein is CASSFVILADNEQFF.

This chain uses TRBV5-1 with TRBJ1-2, with D possibly TRBD1 on 5 matching bases. The V end was cut by 3 bases, the J end by 4 bases, with 19 bases between. The CDR3 is 16 amino acids. CDR1 SGHRS and CDR2 YFSETQ come from the germline V gene. CDR3: CASSSAAGVRVYGYTF. In nucleotides, the CDR3 is TGCGCCAGCAGCTCCGCTGCGGGGGTGAGGGTCTATGGCTACACCTTC.

The CDR3 nucleotides are TGTGCCAGCAGCTTAACAGGGGATTCACCCCTCCACTTT. This codes for CASSLTGDSPLHF. The rearrangement links TRBV7-2 to TRBJ1-6; 7 bases fit TRBD1. Trimming took 2 bases from V and 8 from J; bases not matched to a gene: 0. Per germline, CDR1 SGHTA and CDR2 FQGNSA. This CDR3 has 13 residues.

The chain recombines TRBV9 with TRBJ1-3; 7 positions match TRBD1. V shed 0 bases and J 4 bases; nucleotides not matched to a gene: 7. Germline-derived CDR1 and CDR2 are SGDLS and YYNGEE. The CDR3 is 16 residues long. DNA for the CDR3: TGTGCCAGCAGCGTAGCGGCAGGGGGGACGGGAAACACCATATATTTT. Translation gives CASSVAAGGTGNTIYF.

The chain recombines TRBV5-1 with TRBJ1-3, with D tentatively TRBD1 (6 bases). V lost 3 bases and J 2 bases, leaving 24 bases between the germline ends. Germline lookup yields CDR1 SGHRS and CDR2 YFSETQ. The CDR3 is 19 residues long. The CDR3 protein is CASSSGQYGSAVTGNTIYF. DNA for the CDR3: TGCGCCAGCAGCTCAGGACAGTACGGTTCGGCAGTAACTGGAAACACCATATATTTT.

The rearrangement uses TRBV5-3 and TRBJ1-2; D remains unclear. TRBV5-3 is reported as an ORF; its role is uncertain. V was shortened by 4 bases and J by 6 bases, with 13 bases between the two germline ends. This CDR3 has 13 residues. CDR3 sequence reads: CARSPRRGNGYTF. The CDR3 coding sequence is TGTGCCAGAAGCCCCCGCCGGGGAAATGGCTACACCTTC.

The rearrangement joins TRBV6-5 to TRBJ2-5; 8 positions match TRBD2. Looked up from germline, CDR1 is MNHEY and CDR2 is SVGAGI. Germline trimming cut 2 bases from V and 1 base from J; bases unmatched to any gene: 0. The CDR3 has 14 residues. CDR3 nucleotides: TGTGCCAGCAGTTACACTAGCGGCCAAGAGACCCAGTACTTC. Translation gives CASSYTSGQETQYF.

This clone was counted a few times. This rearrangement joins TRBV7-9 to TRBJ1-5; no definite D call. V gave up 5 bases and J gave up 9 bases, with 8 bases separating them. This CDR3 comprises 11 residues. Germline loops: CDR1 SEHNR, CDR2 FQNEAQ (reference sequence). CDR3 sequence (DNA): TGTGCCAGCAGCCTCGCAGGGCCCCAGCATTTT. It encodes CASSLAGPQHF.

This rearrangement joins TRBV9 to TRBJ2-6; the D is unclear. The CDR3 is 15 residues long. The V gene lost 4 bases and the J gene lost 0 bases, with 8 bases spanning the gap. Germline V gene lookup returns CDR1 SGDLS and CDR2 YYNGEE. The CDR3 nucleotides are TGTGCCAGCAGCCTTCTAAACTCTGGGGCCAACGTCCTGACTTTC. Encoded protein: CASSLLNSGANVLTF.

The CDR3 DNA follows: TGTGCCAGCAGTCTCCGGGACAATGAGCAGTTCTTC. This translates into CASSLRDNEQFF. The chain combines TRBV6-5 with TRBJ2-1; no definite D call. V was shortened by 5 bases and J by 5 bases, with 7 bases between the two germline ends. Germline V CDR1 and CDR2: MNHEY, SVGAGI. CDR3 length equals 12 residues.

The chain uses TRBV6-5 and TRBJ1-4; TRBD1 might be the D (5 bases). V lost 10 bases and J lost 9, with 24 bases in between. The CDR3 runs 15 residues. The germline CDR1 and CDR2 sequences are MNHEY and SVGAGI. This CDR3 reads CATTTPQAGRKKLFF. The CDR3 bases are TGTGCCACCACCACCCCACAGGCGGGGAGGAAAAAACTGTTTTTT.

CDR3 protein: CASSPRGGEQYF. CDR3 sequence (DNA): TGTGCCAGCAGCCCCCGAGGGGGCGAGCAGTACTTC. The chain uses TRBV9 and TRBJ2-7, with D possibly TRBD1 on 6 matching bases. CDR1 and CDR2 from the germline V gene are SGDLS and YYNGEE. The CDR3 loop spans 12 amino acids. V was trimmed by 4 bases and J by 6 bases, leaving 11 bases between them.

The chain's CDR3 is CASSLGQPQHF. CDR3 in DNA: TGTGCCAGCAGTCTTGGCCAGCCCCAGCATTTT. V gene TRBV2 combines with J gene TRBJ1-5, with D unclear. The CDR3 sequence is 11 residues long. V was trimmed by 5 bases and J by 7 bases, leaving 6 bases between them. Per the germline V gene, CDR1 is SNHLY and CDR2 is FYNNEI.

This sequence joins TRBV7-8 and TRBJ2-5, with 13 positions matching TRBD2. With V trimmed by 5 bases and J by 2 bases, 8 bases remained unmatched. Germline-derived CDR1 and CDR2 are SGHVS and FQNEAQ. CDR3 length: 17 amino acids. CDR3 DNA: TGTGCCAGCAGCCCAAGGGGGGGACTAGCGGGGCAAGAGACCCAGTACTTC. Amino acids: CASSPRGGLAGQETQYF. The full variable domain, with the rest looked up from reference TRBV7-8 and TRBJ2-5, is GAGVSQSPRYKVAKRGQDVALRCDPISGHVSLFWYQQALGQGPEFLTYFQNEAQLDKSGLPSDRFFAERPEGSVSTLKIQRTQQEDSAVYLCASSPRGGLAGQETQYFGPGTRLLVL.

This clone has a handful of counts. In DNA form, the CDR3 reads TGTGCCTGGAGTGTAGCGAGGGAGACCCAGTACTTC. This translates into CAWSVARETQYF. The chain combines TRBV30 with TRBJ2-5; D gene uncertain. In germline, CDR1 is GTSNPN, CDR2 SVGIG (reference sequence). The CDR3 has 12 residues. Trimming shortened V by 0 bases and J by 5 bases, and 7 bases separated the two germline ends.

The chain combines TRBV6-6 with TRBJ1-1, with 9 positions matching TRBD1. The CDR3 runs 14 residues. J was trimmed by 0 bases and V by 8 bases; bases with no gene match: 4. Germline values: CDR1 MNHNY, CDR2 SVGAGI (reference sequence). In nucleotides, the CDR3 is TGTGCCAGCGGAGACAGGGGGTTGAACACTGAAGCTTTCTTT. This translates into CASGDRGLNTEAFF.

The chain joins TRBV6-2 or TRBV6-3 to TRBJ1-6, with TRBD1 as a possible D gene (5 bases). The CDR3 is 20 amino acids. Germline loops: CDR1 MNHEY, CDR2 SVGEGT. Trimming pared 2 bases from V and 3 bases from J, leaving 23 bases between. CDR3 region: CASSYERAGRNPYYNSPLHF. DNA of the CDR3: TGTGCCAGCAGTTACGAACGGGCGGGACGGAACCCTTACTATAATTCACCCCTCCACTTT.

This sequence joins TRBV11-1 and TRBJ2-1; possible D gene TRBD2, 7 bases. Germline V gene data show CDR1 as SGHAT and CDR2 as FQDESV (reference sequence). Trimming removed 2 bases at V and 3 bases at J, with 11 bases between. This CDR3 region has 15 residues. This chain's CDR3 is CASSLIGGLYNEQFF. The DNA of the CDR3 is TGTGCCAGCAGCTTAATCGGGGGGCTCTACAATGAGCAGTTCTTC.

The V and J genes are TRBV9 and TRBJ1-5; no clear D. CDR3 length: 15 residues. V lost 0 bases and J lost 3, with 10 bases in between. The germline V gene has CDR1 SGDLS and CDR2 YYNGEE. The CDR3 sequence is CASSVGGQDNQPQHF. The CDR3 bases are TGTGCCAGCAGCGTAGGAGGGCAGGACAATCAGCCCCAGCATTTT.

This chain links TRBV10-3 with TRBJ1-1, with 11 bases aligning to TRBD1. In germline, CDR1 is ENHRY, CDR2 SYGVKD. With 2 bases clipped from V and 9 bases from J, the junction kept 5 bases outside the gene matches. The CDR3 has 14 amino acids. The CDR3 here is CAISEPRDRGKAFF. DNA for the CDR3: TGTGCCATCAGTGAGCCCCGGGACAGGGGGAAAGCTTTCTTT.

The rearrangement uses TRBV18 and TRBJ2-1, with TRBD2 matching 8 bases. The CDR3 is 16 residues long. Trimming took 2 bases from V and 0 from J; bases not matched to a gene: 3. Germline CDR1 KGHSH, CDR2 LQKENI. DNA of the CDR3: TGTGCCAGCTCACCATTAGCGGGGAGCTCCTACAATGAGCAGTTCTTC. This sequence encodes CASSPLAGSSYNEQFF.

J is TRBJ2-1 and V is TRBV15, with TRBD2 matching 8 bases. The germline gives CDR1 LNHNV, CDR2 YYDKDF (reference sequence). The CDR3 totals 16 residues. J gave up 2 bases and V 2 bases, and 5 bases lay outside the gene matches. The CDR3 nucleotides read TGTGCCACCAGCAGATTCGGCGGGAGGACCTACAATGAGCAGTTCTTC. As protein: CATSRFGGRTYNEQFF. The full variable domain, with the rest looked up from reference TRBV15 and TRBJ2-1, is DAMVIQNPRYQVTQFGKPVTLSCSQTLNHNVMYWYQQKSSQAPKLLFHYYDKDFNNEADTPDNFQSRRPNTSFCFLDIRSPGLGDTAMYLCATSRFGGRTYNEQFFGPGTRLTVL.